The entry that follows covers one T cell receptor (beta chain) sequence. The antigen is unknown. Per germline, CDR1 SNHLY and CDR2 FYNNEI. Trimming stripped 7 bases from V and 6 bases from J, with 19 bases between. This CDR3 spans 14 amino acids. The record originates from a study of cytomegalovirus exposure and HLA in healthy donors. Whole-study findings and limits: TCR beta V- and J-gene trimming, according to a later analysis, was linked to a missense DCLRE1C variant. Researchers left out some V segments, among them TRBV6-2 and TRBV6-3, as indistinguishable. Reportedly, diagnosis of cytomegalovirus status by the classifier showed high specificity and sensitivity.

PCR amplification relied on 60 Vbeta primers (plus 13 Jbeta primers). The method was immunoSEQ multiplex PCR; TCRdb's version includes in-frame clones alone and lacks a portion of them. The sample contains about 92,000 clones, 81% of which appear only once. The TCR sequence derives from a girl aged 2-9 years in good health and CMV-seropositive. The sample taken for sequencing was PBMCs. The chain uses TRBV2 and TRBJ2-7, with D tentatively TRBD1 (5 bases). The CDR3 is CASIFEKGPLEQYF. CDR3 DNA sequence: TGTGCCAGCATCTTCGAAAAGGGGCCCCTCGAGCAGTACTTC.